Below, one T cell receptor beta chain is given with its context. The assay was immunoSEQ multiplex PCR, and TCRdb's table has in-frame clones only and misses some. This table holds about 230,000 clones, about 85% found once. This sample stems from a study of blood T cell repertoires in COVID-19. Turning to the study itself: Collection of acute and convalescent COVID-19 samples took place in the United States, Italy and Spain.

The sample taken for sequencing was peripheral blood. This receptor was identified in a man aged 35-49 years with acute or convalescent COVID-19.

CDR3: CASISTGTYEQYF. Written as DNA, the CDR3 is TGTGCCAGCATTAGCACAGGGACCTACGAGCAGTACTTC. The chain couples TRBV6-5 to TRBJ2-7; TRBD1 is a possible D gene (6 bases). This CDR3 comprises 13 residues. From germline, CDR1 is MNHEY and CDR2 SVGAGI. Trimming left V 7 bases short and J 2 bases short, with 12 bases between.